These 15 T cell receptor beta chains were all obtained from the same sample, sequenced in a study of memory CD4+ T cells and cytomegalovirus serostatus. The sort gate was single viable CD3+CD4+CD8-CD45RO+ cells for memory CD4+ T cells. Produced via immunoSEQ multiplex PCR; TCRdb's table is partial and in-frame only. The sample lists about 64,000 clones; roughly four fifths were seen once. Sequencing input: memory CD4+ T cells from blood. These receptors came from an adult in good health and CMV-seronegative.

This clone was counted ten times or more. J is TRBJ1-1 and V is TRBV7-9; 9 bases line up with TRBD1. In germline, CDR1 is SEHNR, CDR2 FQNEAQ (reference sequence). CDR3 size: 15 residues. With V trimmed by 6 bases and J by 3 bases, 8 bases remained unmatched. The CDR3 coding sequence is TGTGCCAGCAGTTTTACAGGGGGCCAGGACACTGAAGCTTTCTTT. Its translation: CASSFTGGQDTEAFF.

The chain joins TRBV29-1 to TRBJ2-7; TRBD2 aligns across 8 bases. V shed 4 bases, J shed 2 bases, and the junction held 7 bases outside the gene matches. Germline CDR1 SQVTM, CDR2 ANQGSEA. The CDR3 contains 14 residues. As DNA, the CDR3 is TGCAGCGTTGGGTCAGCGGGAGCCCCCTACGAGCAGTACTTC. This encodes CSVGSAGAPYEQYF.

V and J are TRBV28 and TRBJ2-7; perhaps TRBD1 as D (6 bases). The V gene's germline CDR1 is MDHEN and CDR2 SYDVKM. This CDR3 has 14 amino acids. Trimming left V 6 bases short and J 0 bases short, with 12 bases between. DNA of the CDR3: TGTGCCAGCAGAATACCGACAGGCTCCTACGAGCAGTACTTC. It encodes CASRIPTGSYEQYF.

This clone appeared a few times. The J gene is TRBJ1-3, the V gene TRBV7-9; D is unresolved. Germline V gene lookup returns CDR1 SEHNR and CDR2 FQNEAQ (reference sequence). This CDR3 is built from 14 residues. V lost 1 base, J lost 8 bases, and 12 bases lay in between. CDR3 coding DNA: TGTGCCAGCAGCTTAGAGTATGGAACGGACACCATATATTTT. Translated: CASSLEYGTDTIYF.

The chain links TRBV4-2 to TRBJ2-3; D gene ambiguous. The CDR3 has 13 residues. Germline CDR1 reads LGHNA; CDR2 reads YNFKEQ. Between the trimmed V and J ends, which lost 1 base and 6 bases, there was a span of 8 bases. The CDR3 coding sequence is TGTGCCAGCAGCCAAGGAATGGCGGATACGCAGTATTTT. As protein: CASSQGMADTQYF.

This clone was recorded only once. The chain recombines TRBV21-1 with TRBJ2-7; the table gives TRBD1 as D, unverified against the DNA. TRBV21-1 is marked as a pseudogene. The CDR3 consists of 15 residues. CDR3 nucleotide sequence: TGTGCCAGCAGCAAACTGGGACAGGGGGCTTACGAGCAGTACTTC. It translates to CASSKLGQGAYEQYF.

CDR3 sequence: CASKTSGTYEQYF. CDR3 DNA sequence: TGTGCCAGCAAAACTAGCGGAACCTACGAGCAGTACTTC. J is TRBJ2-7 and V is TRBV7-8; 8 bases agree with TRBD2. The CDR3 runs to 13 residues. Trimming took 7 bases from V and 2 from J; bases not matched to a gene: 4. The germline V gene has CDR1 SGHVS and CDR2 FQNEAQ.

This chain connects TRBV19 to TRBJ2-3; 10 positions agree with TRBD2. After removal of 3 bases from V and 3 bases from J, the junction contained 9 bases not matched to a gene. Germline assignment: CDR1 LNHDA and CDR2 SQIVND (reference sequence). CDR3 size: 17 residues. The CDR3 is CASSMIRAGGRTDTQYF. The CDR3 DNA reads TGTGCCAGTAGTATGATTCGAGCGGGAGGGAGAACAGATACGCAGTATTTT.

This clone was found many times. The chain's CDR3 is CASSWGSTGYMGGYTF. The CDR3, as DNA: TGTGCCAGCAGCTGGGGGTCGACAGGATATATGGGAGGCTACACCTTC. The chain is built from TRBV7-9 and TRBJ1-2; possible D gene TRBD1, 6 bases. The germline CDR1 and CDR2 sequences are SEHNR and FQNEAQ (reference sequence). There are 16 residues in the CDR3. Deletions cut 4 bases from V and 8 bases from J, with 23 bases between.

The genes are TRBV30 and TRBJ2-1, with D perhaps TRBD2 (7 bases). Germline assignment: CDR1 GTSNPN and CDR2 SVGIG (reference sequence). The CDR3 is 14 amino acids. DNA for the CDR3: TGTGCGGGAGGGACACCCAAAGGGTTGTATGAGCAGTTCTTC. Translating it yields CAGGTPKGLYEQFF.

J is TRBJ2-3 and V is TRBV30; 9 bases match TRBD1. CDR3 length equals 15 residues. Per the germline V gene, CDR1 is GTSNPN and CDR2 is SVGIG (reference sequence). J gave up 2 bases and V 4 bases, and 7 bases lay outside the gene matches. CDR3 protein: CAWKPGQGNTDTQYF. CDR3 in DNA: TGTGCCTGGAAACCGGGACAGGGAAACACAGATACGCAGTATTTT.

V is TRBV5-4 and J is TRBJ2-1, with unresolved D. Germline values: CDR1 SGHNT, CDR2 YYREEE (reference sequence). V was cut by 0 bases and J by 10 bases, with 14 bases left in between. This CDR3 spans 14 amino acids. The CDR3: CASSLGLVAREQFF. CDR3 DNA sequence: TGTGCCAGCAGCTTGGGTCTGGTAGCACGCGAGCAGTTCTTC.

The V call is TRBV6-4, the J call TRBJ1-1, with 7 positions matching TRBD1. Germline assignment: CDR1 MRHNA and CDR2 SNTAGT. The CDR3 sequence is 14 residues long. Trimming cost V 2 bases and J 4 bases; bases outside gene matches: 4. CDR3 in DNA: TGTGCCAGCAGTGACACCGACAGGGCCACTGAAGCTTTCTTT. Amino acid sequence: CASSDTDRATEAFF.

This sequence joins TRBV2 and TRBJ1-5, with D unresolved. Trimming removed 7 bases at V and 0 bases at J, with 10 bases between. This CDR3 has 14 residues. Germline loops: CDR1 SNHLY, CDR2 FYNNEI. In nucleotides, the CDR3 is TGTGCCAGCAATGCACAGTATAGCAATCAGCCCCAGCATTTT. Amino acid sequence: CASNAQYSNQPQHF.

The chain is built from TRBV29-1 and TRBJ1-4; 7 bases agree with TRBD1. The CDR3 extends over 15 amino acids. Germline trimming cut 6 bases from V and 2 bases from J; bases unmatched to any gene: 9. The germline CDR1 and CDR2 sequences are SQVTM and ANQGSEA. CDR3 in DNA: TGCAGCGTCCTGGAGGTCAGGGGGACTAATGAAAAACTGTTTTTT. Residues: CSVLEVRGTNEKLFF.